What follows are 29 T cell receptor beta chains derived from one specimen sequenced in a study of cytomegalovirus exposure and HLA in healthy donors (dated by TCRdb to between 2016 and 2019). The method behind the library was the immunoSEQ multiplex PCR assay. Held by TCRdb, this immuneACCESS table contains in-frame sequences only and omits some clones. Under half of the omission traces to an unresolved V gene where checked; the cause of the rest is unknown. The table for this sample lists tens of thousands of clones; roughly 89% of them were counted only once. The top ten hold 3.5% to 4% of the sample. The sample comprised PBMCs. All receptors come from a woman between 18 and 29 years old in good health and CMV-seropositive.

The gene calls are TRBV28 and TRBJ2-7, with 7 bases matching TRBD1. This CDR3 has 13 amino acids. The ends lost 9 bases at V and 2 bases at J; junction bases unmatched: 7. CDR1 and CDR2 from the germline V gene are MDHEN and SYDVKM. The CDR3 protein is CASWKTGTYEQYF. The CDR3 DNA reads as TGTGCCAGTTGGAAGACAGGGACCTACGAGCAGTACTTC.

The chain uses TRBV28 and TRBJ1-4; D is ambiguous. Germline CDR1 and CDR2: MDHEN and SYDVKM. V lost 4 bases and J lost 7, with 16 bases in between. The CDR3 runs 15 residues. The CDR3 region has the DNA TGTGCCAGCAGTTGGGCAGGCGTCCGTGGTGAAAAACTGTTTTTT. Encoded protein: CASSWAGVRGEKLFF.

The chain uses TRBV11-1 and TRBJ2-5; D uncertain. Germline CDR1 is SGHAT and CDR2 is FQDESV (reference sequence). The CDR3 loop spans 14 amino acids. V was trimmed by 3 bases and J by 0 bases, leaving 8 bases between them. This CDR3 is CASSFVSDQETQYF. The CDR3 nucleotides are TGTGCCAGCAGCTTCGTCAGCGACCAAGAGACCCAGTACTTC.

This clone showed up just once. J is TRBJ2-2 and V is TRBV27, with 14 bases that match TRBD2. From germline, CDR1 is MNHEY and CDR2 SMNVEV (reference sequence). V shed 4 bases and J 5 bases; nucleotides not matched to a gene: 9. The CDR3 length is 18 residues. The CDR3 nucleotides read TGTGCCAGCAGTTACGTCGGACTAGCGGGAGGTTCGACCGGGGAGCTGTTTTTT. It translates to CASSYVGLAGGSTGELFF.

The rearrangement links TRBV7-8 to TRBJ1-1, with D uncertain. Trimming shortened V by 4 bases and J by 4 bases, and 7 bases separated the two germline ends. In germline, CDR1 is SGHVS, CDR2 FQNEAQ. This CDR3 spans 12 amino acids. Written as DNA, the CDR3 is TGTGCCAGCAGCTCCTACAGCACTGAAGCTTTCTTT. Translating it yields CASSSYSTEAFF.

The table lists this clone with a count of one. V and J are TRBV12-2 and TRBJ2-7; the table's D call, TRBD2, was not checked against the DNA. TRBV12-2 is tagged as a pseudogene. The CDR3 is 15 amino acids. The CDR3, as DNA: TGTGCAAGTCGCTTAGTGACTAGCGGGTTCTACGAGCAGTACTTC. This sequence encodes CASRLVTSGFYEQYF.

The chain has TRBV5-6 and TRBJ1-2, with no clear D. CDR1 and CDR2 from the germline V gene are SGHDT and YYEEEE. The CDR3 contains 15 residues. V was clipped by 3 bases and J by 4 bases, with 16 bases between them. Here the CDR3 reads CASSSSPTPGYGYTF. Here the CDR3 DNA reads TGTGCCAGCAGCTCCTCACCGACACCCGGCTATGGCTACACCTTC.

The chain has TRBV10-2 and TRBJ2-1; 13 bases agree with TRBD2. This CDR3 has 17 residues. V lost 1 base and J lost 5; bases outside the gene matches: 5. CDR1 WSHSY and CDR2 SAAADI come from the germline V gene. CDR3 in amino acids: CASSEFAGLAGHNEQFF. The DNA of the CDR3 is TGCGCCAGCAGTGAGTTTGCGGGACTAGCGGGGCACAATGAGCAGTTCTTC.

To note about this clone: The sample holds other DNA sequences that translate to the same CDR3. The rearrangement uses TRBV6-4 and TRBJ2-3; the match to TRBD2 covers 11 bases. Trimming took 0 bases from V and 2 from J; bases not matched to a gene: 1. This CDR3 spans 16 amino acids. Germline values: CDR1 MRHNA, CDR2 SNTAGT. CDR3 bases: TGTGCCAGCAGTGACTCTAGCGGGGGGGCCACAGATACGCAGTATTTT. Translation: CASSDSSGGATDTQYF.

This chain links TRBV6-5 with TRBJ2-3, with TRBD1 matching over 7 bases. The CDR3 covers 16 residues. Germline CDR1 MNHEY, CDR2 SVGAGI. The V gene end was trimmed by 2 bases and the J gene end by 4 bases; junction bases not matched to a gene: 9. In nucleotides, the CDR3 is TGTGCCAGCAGTTACAGGGGGCGCTTACCCCCAGATACGCAGTATTTT. Translated, it gives CASSYRGRLPPDTQYF.

The rearrangement joins TRBV7-9 to TRBJ2-1; 12 bases are shared with TRBD2. The CDR3 is made up of 13 amino acids. CDR1 and CDR2 from the germline V gene are SEHNR and FQNEAQ (reference sequence). Trimming cost V 10 bases and J 5 bases; bases outside gene matches: 3. The CDR3 region has the DNA TGTGCCACCCGACTAGCGGGAGACAATGAGCAGTTCTTC. It yields the protein CATRLAGDNEQFF.

The rearrangement uses TRBV29-1 and TRBJ2-1; 10 bases line up with TRBD2. Trimming removed 6 bases from V and 7 bases from J; junction bases left unmatched: 6. This CDR3 is built from 13 residues. Germline lookup yields CDR1 SQVTM and CDR2 ANQGSEA. The CDR3 bases are TGCAGCGTCCTAGCGGGAGTGTGGAATGAGCAGTTCTTC. It is translated as CSVLAGVWNEQFF.

The chain has TRBV5-5 and TRBJ2-3; a weak D match, TRBD1 (5 bases). There are 14 residues in the CDR3. Germline lookup yields CDR1 SGHKS and CDR2 YYEKEE (reference sequence). Trimming stripped 3 bases from V and 0 bases from J, with 8 bases between. CDR3 loop: CASSSQGSTDTQYF. The CDR3 DNA reads TGTGCCAGCAGCTCCCAGGGTAGCACAGATACGCAGTATTTT.

V gene TRBV5-6 combines with J gene TRBJ1-2; the match to TRBD1 covers 8 bases. V gave up 4 bases and J gave up 4 bases; unmatched junction bases: 9. The CDR3 consists of 15 residues. Germline values: CDR1 SGHDT, CDR2 YYEEEE. The CDR3 DNA reads TGTGCCAGCAGCCCCCAGGCAGGGGGCGGCTATGGCTACACCTTC. Translated: CASSPQAGGGYGYTF.

J is TRBJ2-4 and V is TRBV18, with 13 bases that match TRBD2. Looked up from germline, CDR1 is KGHSH and CDR2 is LQKENI. After removal of 2 bases from V and 0 bases from J, the junction contained 4 bases not matched to a gene. The CDR3 covers 18 residues. The CDR3 spells CASSPGTSGNLAKNIQYF. DNA of the CDR3: TGTGCCAGCTCACCAGGGACTAGCGGGAACCTAGCCAAAAACATTCAGTACTTC.

The rearrangement uses TRBV9 and TRBJ2-1; TRBD2 aligns across 10 bases. This CDR3 is built from 19 residues. Per germline, CDR1 SGDLS and CDR2 YYNGEE. J lost 0 bases, V lost 0 bases, and 9 bases had no gene match. CDR3 nucleotide sequence: TGTGCCAGCAGCGTAGGGCTAGCGGGGGCCCCTAGCTCCTACAATGAGCAGTTCTTC. Its translation: CASSVGLAGAPSSYNEQFF. Looking up the rest from reference TRBV9 and TRBJ2-1 gives the full variable domain: DSGVTQTPKHLITATGQRVTLRCSPRSGDLSVYWYQQSLDQGLQFLIQYYNGEERAKGNILERFSAQQFPDLHSELNLSSLELGDSALYFCASSVGLAGAPSSYNEQFFGPGTRLTVL.

The V and J genes are TRBV11-2 and TRBJ1-5; 7 nucleotides align to TRBD1. The CDR3 has 13 amino acids. The J segment lost 7 bases and the V segment lost 5 bases, leaving 5 bases of the junction unmatched. Looked up from germline, CDR1 is SGHAT and CDR2 is FQNNGV. The CDR3 DNA is TGTGCCAGCAGCCAGGGGGTGGCCCAGCCCCAGCATTTT. Residues: CASSQGVAQPQHF.

In DNA form, the CDR3 reads TGTGCCAGCAGGCGACCGGGACAAAAGGGCTATGGCTACACCTTC. Amino acids: CASRRPGQKGYGYTF. V gene TRBV11-2 combines with J gene TRBJ1-2; possible D gene TRBD1, 6 bases. V was cut by 6 bases and J by 4 bases, with 18 bases left in between. CDR3 length equals 15 residues. The V gene's germline CDR1 is SGHAT and CDR2 FQNNGV.

The rearrangement uses TRBV11-2 and TRBJ1-2, with D tentatively TRBD1 (5 bases). Germline CDR1 and CDR2: SGHAT and FQNNGV. Trimming removed 5 bases from V and 2 bases from J, with 15 bases in between. The CDR3 has 15 residues. For the CDR3, the DNA is TGTGCCAGCAGCCCACAGCAGTCAGGGAACTATGGCTACACCTTC. Translated, it gives CASSPQQSGNYGYTF.

J is TRBJ2-7 and V is TRBV5-6; D might be TRBD1 (6 bases). V was trimmed by 1 base and J by 3 bases, leaving 17 bases between them. CDR1 SGHDT and CDR2 YYEEEE come from the germline V gene. This CDR3 spans 16 amino acids. The CDR3 region has the DNA TGTGCCAGCAGCTTGAGCGGCAGGGGAACTAGCTACGAGCAGTACTTC. This translates into CASSLSGRGTSYEQYF.

This clone was detected a few times. The rearrangement uses TRBV27 and TRBJ1-4, with 8 bases identical to TRBD1. This CDR3 is 14 amino acids long. Per germline, CDR1 MNHEY and CDR2 SMNVEV (reference sequence). V trimming: 5 bases; J trimming: 8 bases; junction bases outside the gene matches: 7. The CDR3 bases are TGTGCCAGCAGTCCCCGGACAGGGAGCGAAAAACTGTTTTTT. This codes for CASSPRTGSEKLFF.

The J gene is TRBJ2-2, the V gene TRBV19; tentative D call: TRBD2 (5 bases). CDR1 and CDR2 from the germline V gene are LNHDA and SQIVND (reference sequence). Trimming shortened V by 2 bases and J by 4 bases, and 11 bases separated the two germline ends. This CDR3 spans 15 amino acids. The CDR3 nucleotides are TGTGCCAGTAGTATATGGAACGCGGGCACCGGGGAGCTGTTTTTT. It translates to CASSIWNAGTGELFF.

This clone was picked up a small number of times. The genes are TRBV19 and TRBJ2-7; D may be TRBD2 (7 bases). This CDR3 spans 15 amino acids. Germline V lookup: CDR1 LNHDA, CDR2 SQIVND (reference sequence). Deletions cut 1 base from V and 0 bases from J, with 10 bases between. CDR3 loop: CASSIGGGGSYEQYF. CDR3 nucleotide sequence: TGTGCCAGTAGTATAGGGGGGGGCGGCTCCTACGAGCAGTACTTC.

The CDR3 region is CASKQGRRNYGYTF. The DNA of the CDR3 is TGTGCCAGTAAACAGGGGCGCAGGAACTATGGCTACACCTTC. The chain links TRBV28 to TRBJ1-2, with TRBD1 identical over 7 bases. The CDR3 loop spans 14 amino acids. The V gene's germline CDR1 is MDHEN and CDR2 SYDVKM. The trim removed 9 bases at V and 2 bases at J, leaving 9 bases unmatched.

The V and J genes are TRBV27 and TRBJ2-5, with 11 bases aligning to TRBD2. The CDR3 has 15 residues. Trimming removed 5 bases from V and 1 base from J; junction bases left unmatched: 3. The V gene's germline CDR1 is MNHEY and CDR2 SMNVEV (reference sequence). The CDR3 loop is CASSPSGGTQETQYF. The CDR3 nucleotides read TGTGCCAGCAGTCCTAGCGGGGGGACCCAAGAGACCCAGTACTTC.

The chain employs TRBV4-3 and TRBJ2-6; D is unresolved. V dropped 0 bases and J dropped 4 bases, with 7 bases sitting between them. The CDR3 runs 15 residues. Germline V gene lookup returns CDR1 LGHNA and CDR2 YSLEER. The CDR3 coding sequence is TGCGCCAGCAGCCAAGAGATTACAGGGGCCAACGTCCTGACTTTC. As protein: CASSQEITGANVLTF.

V is TRBV2 and J is TRBJ2-3, with 7 bases lining up with TRBD1. The CDR3 loop spans 15 amino acids. In germline, CDR1 is SNHLY, CDR2 FYNNEI. V lost 4 bases, J lost 2 bases, and 6 bases stayed unmatched. CDR3 residues: CASSGWDSLTDTQYF. CDR3 nucleotide sequence: TGTGCCAGCAGTGGTTGGGACAGCCTCACAGATACGCAGTATTTT.

The V call is TRBV7-9, the J call TRBJ2-3; a weak D match, TRBD1 (5 bases). Germline CDR1 reads SEHNR; CDR2 reads FQNEAQ (reference sequence). V was cut by 3 bases and J by 4 bases, with 20 bases left in between. The CDR3 has 17 residues. CDR3 sequence: CASSFRASGFGADTQYF. The CDR3 coding sequence is TGTGCCAGCAGCTTCAGGGCGTCAGGGTTTGGAGCAGATACGCAGTATTTT.

The chain recombines TRBV6-1 with TRBJ2-1; 7 bases match TRBD2. The CDR3 is made up of 15 amino acids. Germline trimming cut 7 bases from V and 3 bases from J; bases unmatched to any gene: 9. Per the germline V gene, CDR1 is MNHNS and CDR2 is SASEGT. CDR3 residues: CASNLYRDYYNEQFF. CDR3 in DNA: TGTGCCAGCAATCTTTACCGGGACTACTACAATGAGCAGTTCTTC.